This passage covers 24 T cell receptor beta chains from one sample sequenced in a study of PD-1 blockade in classical Hodgkin lymphoma. Noted time point: cycle 4 day 1 (C4D1), after less than 7 weeks of nivolumab. Every one of the patients relapsed after autologous stem cell transplantation (brentuximab vedotin exposure was variable). Measured with immunoSEQ multiplex PCR; TCRdb has only the in-frame clones, and not every one. The sample has about 93,000 clones, roughly 73% seen once. Material: peripheral blood mononuclear cells (PBMCs), obtained before the fourth cycle of nivolumab. These receptors were obtained from a human donor with classical Hodgkin lymphoma.

V is TRBV6-5 and J is TRBJ1-6; D call uncertain. V gave up 1 base and J gave up 7 bases, with 8 bases separating them. Germline V gene lookup returns CDR1 MNHEY and CDR2 SVGAGI. The CDR3 loop spans 14 amino acids. In DNA form, the CDR3 reads TGTGCCAGCAGTTACTACGGGGTAAATTCACCCCTCCACTTT. It is translated as CASSYYGVNSPLHF.

The rearrangement joins TRBV9 to TRBJ2-1, with TRBD2 matching over 11 bases. V dropped 0 bases and J dropped 8; count of bases not matched to a gene: 4. Per germline, CDR1 SGDLS and CDR2 YYNGEE. This CDR3 has 15 amino acids. In DNA form, the CDR3 reads TGTGCCAGCAGCGTAGTAGCGGGAGGGCCGTATGAGCAGTTCTTC. Residues: CASSVVAGGPYEQFF.

With regard to this clone: A much larger clonotype is one base distant, so this may be a read error. The chain employs TRBV4-1 and TRBJ2-1; 9 bases line up with TRBD2. The germline gives CDR1 MGHRA, CDR2 YSYEKL. V shed 0 bases and J 6 bases; nucleotides not matched to a gene: 6. The CDR3 sequence is 16 residues long. The CDR3 sequence: CASSQEGLAGINEQFF. CDR3 sequence (DNA): TGCGCCAGCAGCCAAGAGGGACTAGCAGGGATCAATGAGCAGTTCTTC.

This clone was recorded a few times. The chain couples TRBV28 to TRBJ2-1; the D is unclear. The germline gives CDR1 MDHEN, CDR2 SYDVKM. V was clipped by 8 bases and J by 5 bases, with 13 bases between them. There are 13 residues in the CDR3. The CDR3 nucleotides read TGTGCCAGCCTCCATTGGCGGAACAATGAGCAGTTCTTC. This gives the protein CASLHWRNNEQFF.

This clone has only a few counts. J is TRBJ1-6 and V is TRBV2; TRBD1 might be the D (5 bases). V gave up 7 bases and J gave up 9 bases, with 16 bases separating them. The germline gives CDR1 SNHLY, CDR2 FYNNEI. CDR3 size: 14 residues. CDR3 amino acids: CASNYGGGVSPLHF. In DNA, the CDR3 is TGTGCCAGCAATTACGGGGGTGGTGTTTCACCCCTCCACTTT.

The chain links TRBV19 to TRBJ1-5; the D is unclear. Trimming pared 6 bases from V and 0 bases from J, leaving 12 bases between. This CDR3 is 15 amino acids long. Germline V gene lookup returns CDR1 LNHDA and CDR2 SQIVND (reference sequence). The CDR3, as DNA: TGTGCCAGTAGGTTACGATACTATAGCAATCAGCCCCAGCATTTT. Protein sequence: CASRLRYYSNQPQHF. The full variable domain, with the rest looked up from reference TRBV19 and TRBJ1-5, is DGGITQSPKYLFRKEGQNVTLSCEQNLNHDAMYWYRQDPGQGLRLIYYSQIVNDFQKGDIAEGYSVSREKKESFPLTVTSAQKNPTAFYLCASRLRYYSNQPQHFGDGTRLSIL.

In its sample, this clone was seen a few times. This chain connects TRBV6-5 to TRBJ2-3, with 7 nucleotides matching TRBD1. J gave up 1 base and V 4 bases, and 2 bases lay outside the gene matches. The CDR3 runs to 14 residues. Germline values: CDR1 MNHEY, CDR2 SVGAGI. The DNA for the CDR3 is TGTGCCAGCAGTTCCGGACAGGGCACAGATACGCAGTATTTT. Protein product: CASSSGQGTDTQYF.

The chain couples TRBV15 to TRBJ2-7; the match to TRBD2 covers 7 bases. Germline CDR1 is LNHNV and CDR2 is YYDKDF (reference sequence). Trimming at V came to 5 bases and at J to 5 bases, leaving 9 bases not matched to a gene. The CDR3 loop spans 14 amino acids. CDR3 nucleotides: TGTGCCACCAGCGGAGCTGGCGGGAGCCACGAGCAGTACTTC. Encoded protein: CATSGAGGSHEQYF.

V and J are TRBV11-3 and TRBJ1-2; 8 bases fit TRBD1. This CDR3 contains 13 residues. Germline lookup yields CDR1 SGHNT and CDR2 YENEEA. The V and J ends lost 1 base and 8 bases, in that order; junction bases with no gene match: 3. The CDR3 loop is CASSLATGAGYTF. In DNA form, the CDR3 reads TGTGCCAGCAGCTTAGCGACAGGGGCCGGCTACACCTTC.

The chain joins TRBV14 to TRBJ1-2, with TRBD1 identical over 11 bases. After removal of 7 bases from V and 8 bases from J, the junction contained 9 bases not matched to a gene. This CDR3 has 14 residues. Germline CDR1 is SGHDN and CDR2 is FVKESK. The CDR3 loop is CASNPDRGLSGYTF. DNA for the CDR3: TGTGCCAGCAACCCGGACAGGGGGCTCTCCGGCTACACCTTC.

The chain carries TRBV4-1 and TRBJ2-3; 11 bases agree with TRBD2. Germline loops: CDR1 MGHRA, CDR2 YSYEKL. V shed 3 bases, J shed 3 bases, and the junction held 14 bases outside the gene matches. There are 19 residues in the CDR3. The CDR3 DNA reads as TGCGCCAGCAGCCAGGACACCAACCATCCTAGCGGGAGGACAGATACGCAGTATTTT. It encodes CASSQDTNHPSGRTDTQYF.

The table lists this clone with many counts. This chain joins TRBV18 and TRBJ2-7; D is ambiguous. CDR1 and CDR2 (germline): KGHSH, LQKENI. The V and J ends lost 3 bases and 4 bases respectively, with 10 bases between them. The CDR3 is 13 amino acids. CDR3 coding DNA: TGTGCCAGCTCACCGGCTTCAGGTTACGAGCAGTACTTC. Residues: CASSPASGYEQYF.

The genes are TRBV9 and TRBJ2-5, with D perhaps assigned TRBD1 or TRBD2 (6 bases each). Germline lookup yields CDR1 SGDLS and CDR2 YYNGEE. This CDR3 has 14 amino acids. Between the trimmed V and J ends, which lost 10 bases and 4 bases, there was a span of 20 bases. CDR3 region: CAAGIAGGGETQYF. The CDR3 DNA reads TGTGCCGCGGGGATCGCCGGGGGCGGAGAGACCCAGTACTTC. Supplemented by reference TRBV9 and TRBJ2-5, the full variable domain reads DSGVTQTPKHLITATGQRVTLRCSPRSGDLSVYWYQQSLDQGLQFLIQYYNGEERAKGNILERFSAQQFPDLHSELNLSSLELGDSALYFCAAGIAGGGETQYFGPGTRLLVL.

In DNA, the CDR3 is TGTGCCAGTGACGGGGGCGGGGGCTCCTACAATGAGCAGTTCTTC. Translating gives CASDGGGGSYNEQFF. V and J are TRBV19 and TRBJ2-1, with D perhaps TRBD2 (7 bases). This CDR3 comprises 15 residues. Germline values: CDR1 LNHDA, CDR2 SQIVND (reference sequence). V was shortened by 8 bases and J by 0 bases, with 14 bases between the two germline ends.

The V call is TRBV6-4, the J call TRBJ2-2; D gene ambiguous. The V end was cut by 4 bases, the J end by 4 bases, with 1 base between. Per the germline V gene, CDR1 is MRHNA and CDR2 is SNTAGT. The CDR3 consists of 11 residues. The CDR3 spells CASSATGELFF. CDR3 bases: TGTGCCAGCAGTGCCACCGGGGAGCTGTTTTTT.

This clone was detected only a few times. This rearrangement joins TRBV18 to TRBJ2-7, with D possibly TRBD2 on 6 matching bases. Germline assignment: CDR1 KGHSH and CDR2 LQKENI. The V end lost 4 bases, the J end lost 6 bases, and 16 bases lay between the germline ends. This CDR3 region has 14 residues. CDR3 sequence (DNA): TGTGCCAGCTCACTTACCGGGACTGGCGGCGAGCAGTACTTC. Amino acids: CASSLTGTGGEQYF.

This chain joins TRBV29-1 and TRBJ1-2; 12 nucleotides agree with TRBD1. The CDR3 has 14 amino acids. Trimming at V came to 4 bases and at J to 8 bases, leaving 8 bases not matched to a gene. Germline loops: CDR1 SQVTM, CDR2 ANQGSEA. The CDR3 nucleotides are TGCAGCGTTGGACCGGGACAGGGGGCGAAAGGCTACACCTTC. This gives the protein CSVGPGQGAKGYTF.

V usage is TRBV19 and J usage is TRBJ1-5, with a weak D call TRBD1 (5 bases). The CDR3 length is 17 residues. Germline V gives CDR1 LNHDA, CDR2 SQIVND (reference sequence). The ends were cut back, 6 bases at V and 0 bases at J, with 18 bases in the middle. CDR3 loop: CASRITAGRYSNQPQHF. The DNA for the CDR3 is TGTGCCAGTAGGATTACGGCAGGGCGATATAGCAATCAGCCCCAGCATTTT.

This clone was detected only a few times. The V call is TRBV7-9, the J call TRBJ2-1; 9 bases fit TRBD2. V shed 4 bases, J shed 8 bases, and the junction held 15 bases outside the gene matches. Germline assignment: CDR1 SEHNR and CDR2 FQNEAQ (reference sequence). The length of the CDR3 is 17 residues. The CDR3 sequence: CASSSLSGRRGWDEQFF. In DNA, the CDR3 is TGTGCCAGCAGCTCCCTCAGCGGGAGGAGGGGCTGGGATGAGCAGTTCTTC.

The rearrangement links TRBV19 to TRBJ2-1; TRBD1 is a possible D gene (6 bases). The CDR3 is 14 residues long. Germline CDR1 is LNHDA and CDR2 is SQIVND (reference sequence). V was pared by 7 bases and J by 7 bases, with 17 bases between. The DNA for the CDR3 is TGTGCCAGTAACGGTCTGGGGGCAGGGAATGAGCAGTTCTTC. Translated: CASNGLGAGNEQFF.

This chain uses TRBV5-1 with TRBJ2-1, with TRBD1 identical over 9 bases. The CDR3 covers 14 residues. V was clipped by 1 base and J by 7 bases; unmatched bases: 3. CDR1 and CDR2 from the germline V gene are SGHRS and YFSETQ. The CDR3 nucleotides read TGCGCCAGCAGCTTGACAGGGGGCTGGAATGAGCAGTTCTTC. This gives the protein CASSLTGGWNEQFF.

This clone was picked up a small number of times. V is TRBV7-9 and J is TRBJ2-7; TRBD2 matches at 10 bases. The V and J ends lost 4 bases and 6 bases, in that order; junction bases with no gene match: 12. Germline CDR1 reads SEHNR; CDR2 reads FQNEAQ (reference sequence). The CDR3 consists of 16 residues. The CDR3 nucleotides read TGTGCCAGCAGCTCCTCCGGACTAGCGGCGGCGGCCGAGCAGTACTTC. Translating it yields CASSSSGLAAAAEQYF.

The chain is built from TRBV19 and TRBJ2-3, with D maybe TRBD2 (6 bases). Germline CDR1 and CDR2: LNHDA and SQIVND (reference sequence). The CDR3 sequence is 15 residues long. V lost 3 bases to trimming and J lost 0 bases, with 10 bases between them. CDR3 sequence (DNA): TGTGCCAGTAGTATTCCTGGGACTAGCACAGATACGCAGTATTTT. The encoded protein is CASSIPGTSTDTQYF.

The rearrangement links TRBV4-2 to TRBJ2-7; TRBD2 aligns across 11 bases. Germline-derived CDR1 and CDR2 are LGHNA and YNFKEQ. CDR3 length: 14 residues. V shed 5 bases, J shed 5 bases, and the junction held 5 bases outside the gene matches. Here the CDR3 reads CASSATSGSDEQYF. In nucleotides, the CDR3 is TGTGCCAGCAGCGCCACTAGCGGGAGTGACGAGCAGTACTTC.